The following is a TCR beta chain sequence with its context. What it binds is unknown. Per germline, CDR1 SGHRS and CDR2 YFSETQ. The CDR3 totals 14 residues. The V and J ends lost 0 bases and 0 bases respectively, with 4 bases between them. These data are taken from a study of cytomegalovirus exposure and HLA in healthy donors. Overall study results and limits: CMV serostatus alone was available as immune exposure information. Later analysis indicated greater clonal expansion among HLA-associated TCR beta chains than among equally common other chains.

Researchers ran the PCR with 60 Vbeta and 13 Jbeta primers. Data came from immunoSEQ multiplex PCR; TCRdb stores just in-frame clones and leaves some out. This sample's clone table lists about 160,000 clones. This chain uses TRBV5-1 with TRBJ2-1; no definite D call. The sequenced sample was PBMCs. This TCR was recovered from a woman in her sixties in good health and CMV-seronegative. Here the CDR3 DNA reads TGCGCCAGCAGCTTGGATAGCTCCTACAATGAGCAGTTCTTC. It encodes CASSLDSSYNEQFF.